The subject of this entry is one TCR beta chain. Using its own MiXCR run on the RT-PCR reads, TCRdb lists one record per CDR3 protein. This sample has more than 450,000 distinct CDR3 sequences, with roughly 10% found just once. V lost 3 bases and J lost 5, with 10 bases in between. In germline, CDR1 is MNHEY, CDR2 SMNVEV (reference sequence). CDR3 length: 13 residues. The data originate from a study of response to subunit inactivated influenza vaccine. These data are also associated with another study on T cells expressing NK-cell markers. That publication notes: Synthesis of TCR beta cDNA relied on 5'RACE template switching carrying UMIs. The use of an anti-gamma-delta TCR antibody, which was added in several experiments, restricted sorting to T cells expressing alpha-beta TCR. Also leading the CD3+CD56-NKG2C+ fraction in a few donors were these clonotypes.

The sample consisted of PBMCs from blood, taken on the day of vaccination. The rearrangement joins TRBV27 to TRBJ1-2; the D gene is possibly TRBD1 (5 bases). This sequence originates from a man aged 50 or older who received an inactivated influenza vaccine. CDR3: CASSFEGFYGYTF. The CDR3 nucleotides are TGTGCCAGCAGTTTTGAGGGGTTTTATGGCTACACCTTC.